The clone carrying this T cell receptor (beta chain) has a handful of counts. The antigen is unknown. The CDR3 end lies 3 residues beyond the end of the read and is filled in from the germline J gene. CVID and control samples used equivalent genomic DNA input. Repertoires were generated with immunoSEQ multiplex PCR, while TCRdb's copy carries only in-frame clones and drops some. Listed here are around 30,000 clones without any singletons, the top ten holding around 27%. Patients had low serum IgG, IgA and/or IgM and specific antibody deficiency. Blood samples were heparinized, about 5 to 9 ml per donor. The sample belongs to a study of T cell clonality in common variable immunodeficiency. Overall study results and limits: Common variable immunodeficiency TCR beta sequences reportedly had fewer deletions and N-nucleotide insertions. Shared TCRbeta clones were fewer between CVID subjects than controls.

The CDR3 length is 15 residues. CDR1 is SGHTA and CDR2 is FQGNSA in the germline V gene. After removal of 6 bases from V and 2 bases from J, the junction contained 10 bases not matched to a gene. Sample: peripheral blood mononuclear cells. The sequence derives from a human donor with common variable immunodeficiency. The chain carries TRBV7-2 and TRBJ2-7, with 7 nucleotides matching TRBD2. CDR3: CASSPGASGTYEQYF. Incomplete CDR3 DNA: TGTGCCAGCAGTCCCGGCGCTAGCGGAACCTACGAG.